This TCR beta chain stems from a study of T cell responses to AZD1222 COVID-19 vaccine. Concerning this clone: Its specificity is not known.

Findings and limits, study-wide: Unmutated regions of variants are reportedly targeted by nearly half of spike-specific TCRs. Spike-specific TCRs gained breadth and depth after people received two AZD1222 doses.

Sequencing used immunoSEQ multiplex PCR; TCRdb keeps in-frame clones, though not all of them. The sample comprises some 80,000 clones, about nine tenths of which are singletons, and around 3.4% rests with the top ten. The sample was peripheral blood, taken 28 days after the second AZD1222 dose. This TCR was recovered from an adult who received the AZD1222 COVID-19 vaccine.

CDR3 bases: TGTGCCAGCAGCCTCCAGGGACACCAAAAAGAGACCCAGTACTTC. Residues: CASSLQGHQKETQYF. This chain links TRBV7-8 with TRBJ2-5; D possibly corresponds to TRBD1 (6 bases). The V end lost 5 bases, the J end lost 3 bases, and 16 bases lay between the germline ends. CDR1 SGHVS and CDR2 FQNEAQ come from the germline V gene. The CDR3 runs 15 residues.